These T cell receptor beta chains were read from a single sample in a study of blood T cell repertoires in COVID-19. This table comes from immunoSEQ multiplex PCR, and its TCRdb copy is limited to in-frame clones, with some not included. The sample has nearly 300,000 clones; 84% are singletons. The sample consisted of peripheral blood. All receptors come from a human donor with COVID-19, enrolled during active disease. The donor label of this sample is uncertain. Each CDR3 is given with its conserved first and last residue. D genes are given only for firm matches. Clone size is given for some rows only: seen once, a few or many times, or a class if the clone is expanded.

DNA,CDR3,V,D,size,J
TGTGCCAGCAGTTTAAACGGGGGGGGCAATCAGCCCCAGCATTTT,CASSLNGGGNQPQHF,TRBV6-2/TRBV6-3,-,-,TRBJ1-5
TGTGCCAGCAGTTTTGGGGACAGAATCAATTCACCCCTCCACTTT,CASSFGDRINSPLHF,TRBV28,TRBD1,-,TRBJ1-6
TGTGCCAGCGGAGGGTCCTCGGGTACAGATACGCAGTATTTT,CASGGSSGTDTQYF,TRBV2,-,-,TRBJ2-3
TGCAGCGTCAGGATTTCGAACGAGCAGTACTTC,CSVRISNEQYF,TRBV29-1,-,few,TRBJ2-7
TGTGCCATCAGTGAGTCGGCGGGTAATCAGCCCCAGCATTTT,CAISESAGNQPQHF,TRBV10-3,-,-,TRBJ1-5
TGTGCCAGCAGCCCCCGGGGGATGGAGACCCAGTACTTC,CASSPRGMETQYF,TRBV25-1,-,-,TRBJ2-5
TGTGCCAGCAGCGCCGGGACTAGCGGTCCAGAGACCCAGTACTTC,CASSAGTSGPETQYF,TRBV9,TRBD2,few,TRBJ2-5
TGTGCCAACCGTCCGGGGGATGCTGGAAACACCATATATTTT,CANRPGDAGNTIYF,TRBV10-3,-,-,TRBJ1-3
TGTGCCAGCACCGTCCCGGGACAGGGTTCACCCCTCCACTTT,CASTVPGQGSPLHF,TRBV7-2,TRBD1,few,TRBJ1-6
TGCGCCAGCAGCCAGCCTTACGACAGGGGGGGATACAATGAGCAGTTCTTC,CASSQPYDRGGYNEQFF,TRBV4-1,TRBD1,-,TRBJ2-1
TGTGCCAGCAGCCTCAGTTCTCTCTACGAGCAGTACTTC,CASSLSSLYEQYF,TRBV11-1,-,-,TRBJ2-7
TGTGCCAGCAGCTTGGGGTTAGCTCATATTACAGATACGCAGTATTTT,CASSLGLAHITDTQYF,TRBV5-8,-,-,TRBJ2-3
TGTGCCAGCAGCTTGGGACTAGCGGGGAGGAATGAGCAGTTCTTC,CASSLGLAGRNEQFF,TRBV7-9,TRBD2,once,TRBJ2-1
TGTGCCAGCAGTTACTCGGACTTAGGTCAGCCCCAGCATTTT,CASSYSDLGQPQHF,TRBV6-5,-,many,TRBJ1-5
TGTGCCAGCAGTGAAGCTTCGGGACAGGGTGGAAACACCATATATTTT,CASSEASGQGGNTIYF,TRBV6-1,TRBD1,few,TRBJ1-3
TGCAGCGGCAAAGTCGGAGCTGGGTACGAGCAGTACTTC,CSGKVGAGYEQYF,TRBV29-1,-,-,TRBJ2-7
TGTGCCAGCAGTCTCGGGGAGAACACTGAAGCTTTCTTT,CASSLGENTEAFF,TRBV12-3/TRBV12-4,-,-,TRBJ1-1
TGTGCCAGCAGTCGACTAGCGGGGACCTACGAGCAGTACTTC,CASSRLAGTYEQYF,TRBV28,TRBD2,few,TRBJ2-7
TGTGCCAGCAGCCCCCCGCCCGTCCTGGCCGTCGGGAGGGGGGAGACCCAGTACTTC,CASSPPPVLAVGRGETQYF,TRBV5-4,TRBD2,-,TRBJ2-5
TGTGCCAGCAGCGGGACTAGCGGGAGAATGGGCACCGGGGAGCTGTTTTTT,CASSGTSGRMGTGELFF,TRBV9,TRBD2,-,TRBJ2-2
TGTGCCAGCTCACCACCGGCTAGCGGGGTTGATGAGCAGTTCTTC,CASSPPASGVDEQFF,TRBV18,TRBD2,-,TRBJ2-1
TGCAGCGTTGAAGAGCGGAGCGCCAGGGGGCAGTACTTC,CSVEERSARGQYF,TRBV29-1,-,-,TRBJ2-7
TGTGCCAGCAGCCCGACCTTCCTGACAGGGGTCAACACTGAAGCTTTCTTT,CASSPTFLTGVNTEAFF,TRBV27,TRBD1,-,TRBJ1-1
TGTGCCAGTAGTATTGACAGGAGTACGAACACTGAAGCTTTCTTT,CASSIDRSTNTEAFF,TRBV19,-,-,TRBJ1-1
TGTGCCAGCAGTGCGCTAGCGTCGCCCGGGGAGCTGTTTTTT,CASSALASPGELFF,TRBV2,-,-,TRBJ2-2
TGTGCCAGCAGCTTAGTAGGCGGGAGGGCCGATGAGCAGTTCTTC,CASSLVGGRADEQFF,TRBV11-2,TRBD2,medium-sized,TRBJ2-1
TGCGCCAGCAGTTTCGCCTCTTCGGGGGAGACCCAGTACTTC,CASSFASSGETQYF,TRBV5-1,-,-,TRBJ2-5
TGTGCCAGCAGCTTAGGTCAGTCTAGTGATACGCAGTATTTT,CASSLGQSSDTQYF,TRBV11-3,-,-,TRBJ2-3
TGTGCCAGCAGCCCCACGACAGTTTCCTACGAGCAGTACTTC,CASSPTTVSYEQYF,TRBV3-1/TRBV3-2,-,-,TRBJ2-7
TGTGCCAGCAGCTACTCCCCGGGAGATCAAGAGACCCAGTACTTC,CASSYSPGDQETQYF,TRBV7-8,-,-,TRBJ2-5
TGTGCCAGCAGTTTATTCATGAACACTGAAGCTTTCTTT,CASSLFMNTEAFF,TRBV12-3/TRBV12-4,-,-,TRBJ1-1
TGTGCCACCAGCAGAGATCCGGCGGGGGACGAGCAGTACTTC,CATSRDPAGDEQYF,TRBV15,TRBD2,-,TRBJ2-7
TGTGCCACCGCCGAGGGTTCGTCCTTCTATGGCTACACCTTC,CATAEGSSFYGYTF,TRBV24-1,-,once,TRBJ1-2
TGTGCCAGCAGCCCCGGGGGGCAGGGCCACTCTGGAAACACCATATATTTT,CASSPGGQGHSGNTIYF,TRBV9,-,-,TRBJ1-3
TGTGCCACCCAGTTCGGGAGGGGTGGTGCCGGGGAGCTGTTTTTT,CATQFGRGGAGELFF,TRBV28,TRBD2,-,TRBJ2-2
TGTGCCAGCAGCCCACGGGCGGGGGTGAGCTCTGGAAACACCATATATTTT,CASSPRAGVSSGNTIYF,TRBV11-2,-,-,TRBJ1-3
TGCGCCAGCAGCCAATTTACGGGACTCCCAGAGACCCAGTACTTC,CASSQFTGLPETQYF,TRBV4-3,-,-,TRBJ2-5
TGTGCCAGCATCGGGACAGATCTATACGAGCAGTACTTC,CASIGTDLYEQYF,TRBV28,TRBD1,-,TRBJ2-7
TGCGCCAGCAGCTTGGGGACTAGCTACGCAGATACGCAGTATTTT,CASSLGTSYADTQYF,TRBV5-1,TRBD2,-,TRBJ2-3
TGTGCCAGCAGTAGCGGTTCCCAAGAGACCCAGTACTTC,CASSSGSQETQYF,TRBV11-3,-,-,TRBJ2-5
TGTGCCAGCAGCTCCCGGGGGGGGGTCTACGAGCAGTACTTC,CASSSRGGVYEQYF,TRBV7-8,TRBD2,-,TRBJ2-7
TGTGCCAGCAGTGACAGGGGTTACACTGAAGCTTTCTTT,CASSDRGYTEAFF,TRBV2,-,-,TRBJ1-1
TGTGCCAGCAGCTTAGTTTCCCTAGCGGGAGTCTGGAATGAGCAGTTCTTC,CASSLVSLAGVWNEQFF,TRBV7-2,TRBD2,-,TRBJ2-1
TGTGCCAGCAAGCCCCCCTTAGCGGGACGCGACGAGCAGTACTTC,CASKPPLAGRDEQYF,TRBV6-5,TRBD2,-,TRBJ2-7
TGTGCCAGCAGCCCCGGGACTAGGGAACAAGAGACCCAGTACTTC,CASSPGTREQETQYF,TRBV6-5,TRBD2,-,TRBJ2-5
TGCGCCAGCAGCGTCTCCGGGACAGGGAACACTGAAGCTTTCTTT,CASSVSGTGNTEAFF,TRBV5-1,TRBD1,-,TRBJ1-1
TGTGCCAGCAGCCTGACAGGGAGCTCCTATAATTCACCCCTCCACTTT,CASSLTGSSYNSPLHF,TRBV28,TRBD1,-,TRBJ1-6
TGTGCCAGTAGTAGGGACAGGCAGTACCAAGAGACCCAGTACTTC,CASSRDRQYQETQYF,TRBV19,TRBD1,once,TRBJ2-5
TGTGCCAGCAGCCAGGACAGGGCTCTCAGGGCCCTCCACTTT,CASSQDRALRALHF,TRBV5-4,TRBD1,-,TRBJ1-6
TGTGCCAGCAGCCAGGGGACTATAGGTGAGCAGTTCTTC,CASSQGTIGEQFF,TRBV5-5,-,-,TRBJ2-1
TGTGCCAGTAGTGAGGACAGGACTGGCTATGGCTACACCTTC,CASSEDRTGYGYTF,TRBV19,TRBD1,-,TRBJ1-2
TGTGCCAGCAGTATGACTAGCGGGAGGGCCTACGAGCAGTACTTC,CASSMTSGRAYEQYF,TRBV28,TRBD2,-,TRBJ2-7
TGTGCCATCCAGGCGACAGGGACTGGAAACACCATATATTTT,CAIQATGTGNTIYF,TRBV10-3,TRBD1,-,TRBJ1-3